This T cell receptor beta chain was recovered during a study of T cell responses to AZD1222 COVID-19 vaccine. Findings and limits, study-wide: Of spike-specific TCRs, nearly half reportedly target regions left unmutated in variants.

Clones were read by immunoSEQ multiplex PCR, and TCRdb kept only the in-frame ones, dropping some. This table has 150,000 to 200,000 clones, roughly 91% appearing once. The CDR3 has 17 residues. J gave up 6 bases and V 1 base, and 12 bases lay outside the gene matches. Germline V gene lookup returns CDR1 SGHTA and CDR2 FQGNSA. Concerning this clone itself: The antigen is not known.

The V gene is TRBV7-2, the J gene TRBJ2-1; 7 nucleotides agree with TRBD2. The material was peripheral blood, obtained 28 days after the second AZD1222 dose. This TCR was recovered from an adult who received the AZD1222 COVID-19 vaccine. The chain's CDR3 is CASSLGPLSGTFNEQFF. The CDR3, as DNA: TGTGCCAGCAGCTTAGGGCCCCTGAGCGGGACCTTCAATGAGCAGTTCTTC.